This TCR beta chain is drawn from a study of CD8 T cells in ankylosing spondylitis. Germline values: CDR1 SQVTM, CDR2 ANQGSEA. Trimming removed 0 bases from V and 4 bases from J; junction bases left unmatched: 3. This CDR3 region has 14 residues. This clonotype has just one count. What it recognizes is unknown. General study points: The clones that were linked to disease were reported to be significantly enriched in matched synovial fluid samples from ankylosing spondylitis patients. In synovial fluid and blood from reactive arthritis, some motif variants were previously reported. Apparently characteristic of ankylosing spondylitis blood was a TCR beta motif (eight highly homologous variants).

Scientists made TCR beta libraries using quantitative 5'-RACE with molecular barcodes. Each CDR3 protein is one row after TCRdb ran MiXCR on the 5' RACE reads. The sample lists about 90,000 distinct CDR3 sequences, approximately 30% seen once, with roughly 59% in the top ten. The rearrangement links TRBV29-1 to TRBJ1-1; 9 bases are a match to TRBD1. The clonotype comes from a male donor with ankylosing spondylitis or in good health (not recorded which). The material sequenced was blood, either unsorted or a sorted T cell fraction (not recorded which). CDR3 in DNA: TGCAGCGTTGAAGAGACAGGGGGGGGCACTGAAGCTTTCTTT. The encoded protein is CSVEETGGGTEAFF.